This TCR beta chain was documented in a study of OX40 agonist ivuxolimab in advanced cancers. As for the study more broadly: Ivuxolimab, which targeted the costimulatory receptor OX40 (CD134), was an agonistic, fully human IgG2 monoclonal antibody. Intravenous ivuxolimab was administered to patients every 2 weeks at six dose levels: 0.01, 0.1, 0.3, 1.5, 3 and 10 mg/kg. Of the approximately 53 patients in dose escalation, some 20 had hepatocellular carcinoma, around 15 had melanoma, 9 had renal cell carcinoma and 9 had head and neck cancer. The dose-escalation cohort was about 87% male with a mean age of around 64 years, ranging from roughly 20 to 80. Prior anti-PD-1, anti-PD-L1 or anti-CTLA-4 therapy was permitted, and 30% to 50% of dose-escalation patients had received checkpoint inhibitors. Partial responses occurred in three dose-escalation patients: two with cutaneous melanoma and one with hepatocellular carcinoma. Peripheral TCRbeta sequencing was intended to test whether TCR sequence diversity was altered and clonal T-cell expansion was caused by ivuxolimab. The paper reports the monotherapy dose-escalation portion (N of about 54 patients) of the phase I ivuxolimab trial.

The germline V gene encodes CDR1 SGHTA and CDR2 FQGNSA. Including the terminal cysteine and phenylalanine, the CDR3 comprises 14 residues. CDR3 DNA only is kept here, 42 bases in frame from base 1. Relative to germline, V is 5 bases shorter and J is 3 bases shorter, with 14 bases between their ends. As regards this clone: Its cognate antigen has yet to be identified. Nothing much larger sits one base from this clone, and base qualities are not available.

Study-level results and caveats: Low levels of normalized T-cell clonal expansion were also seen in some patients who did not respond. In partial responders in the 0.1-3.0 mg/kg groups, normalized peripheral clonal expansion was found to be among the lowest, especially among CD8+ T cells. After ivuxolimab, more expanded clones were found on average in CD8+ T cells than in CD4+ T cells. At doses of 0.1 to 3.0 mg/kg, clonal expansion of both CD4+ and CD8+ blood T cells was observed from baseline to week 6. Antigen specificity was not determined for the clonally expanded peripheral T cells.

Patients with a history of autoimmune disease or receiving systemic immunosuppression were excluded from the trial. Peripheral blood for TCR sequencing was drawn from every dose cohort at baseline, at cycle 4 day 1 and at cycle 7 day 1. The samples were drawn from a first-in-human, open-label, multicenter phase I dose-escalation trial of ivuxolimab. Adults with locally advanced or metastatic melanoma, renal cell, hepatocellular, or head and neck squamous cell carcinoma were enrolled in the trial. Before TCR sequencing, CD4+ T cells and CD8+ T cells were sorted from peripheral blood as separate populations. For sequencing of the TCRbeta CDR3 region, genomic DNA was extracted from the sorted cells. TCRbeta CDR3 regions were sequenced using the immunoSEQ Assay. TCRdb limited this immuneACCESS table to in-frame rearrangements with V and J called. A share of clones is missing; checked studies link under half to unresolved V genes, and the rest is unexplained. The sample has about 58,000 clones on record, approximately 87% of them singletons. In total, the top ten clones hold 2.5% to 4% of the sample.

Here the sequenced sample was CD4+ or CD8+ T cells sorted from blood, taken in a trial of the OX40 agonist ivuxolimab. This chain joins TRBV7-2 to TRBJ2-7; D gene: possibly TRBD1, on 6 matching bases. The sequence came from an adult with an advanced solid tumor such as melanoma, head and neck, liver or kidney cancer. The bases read TGTGCCAGCAGCAGACAGTCGGACAGCTACGAGCAGTACTTC. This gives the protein CASSRQSDSYEQYF.